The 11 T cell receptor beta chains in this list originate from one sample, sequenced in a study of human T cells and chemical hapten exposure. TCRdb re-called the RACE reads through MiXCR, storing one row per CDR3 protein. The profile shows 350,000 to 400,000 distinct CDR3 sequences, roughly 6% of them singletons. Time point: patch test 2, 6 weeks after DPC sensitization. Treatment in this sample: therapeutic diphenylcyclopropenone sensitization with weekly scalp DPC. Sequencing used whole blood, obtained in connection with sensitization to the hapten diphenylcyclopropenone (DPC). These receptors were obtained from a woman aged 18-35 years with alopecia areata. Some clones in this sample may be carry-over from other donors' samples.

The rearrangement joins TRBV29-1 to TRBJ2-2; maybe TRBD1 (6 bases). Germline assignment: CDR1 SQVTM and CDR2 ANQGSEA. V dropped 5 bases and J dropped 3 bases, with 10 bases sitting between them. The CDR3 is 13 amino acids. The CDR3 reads CSVSYRDTGELFF. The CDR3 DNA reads TGCAGCGTTTCATACAGGGACACCGGGGAGCTGTTTTTT.

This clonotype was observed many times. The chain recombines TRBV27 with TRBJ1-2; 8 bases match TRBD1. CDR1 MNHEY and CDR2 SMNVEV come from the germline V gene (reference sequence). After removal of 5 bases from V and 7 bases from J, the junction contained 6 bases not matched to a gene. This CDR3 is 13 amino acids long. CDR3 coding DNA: TGTGCCAGCAGTGGGGGACAGGACCTTGGCTACACCTTC. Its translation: CASSGGQDLGYTF.

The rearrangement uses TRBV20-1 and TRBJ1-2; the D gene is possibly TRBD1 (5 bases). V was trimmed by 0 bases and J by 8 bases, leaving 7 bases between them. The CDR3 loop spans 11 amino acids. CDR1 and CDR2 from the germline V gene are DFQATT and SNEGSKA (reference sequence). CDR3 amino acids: CSARDEGGYTF. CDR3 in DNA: TGCAGTGCTAGAGATGAGGGGGGCTACACCTTC.

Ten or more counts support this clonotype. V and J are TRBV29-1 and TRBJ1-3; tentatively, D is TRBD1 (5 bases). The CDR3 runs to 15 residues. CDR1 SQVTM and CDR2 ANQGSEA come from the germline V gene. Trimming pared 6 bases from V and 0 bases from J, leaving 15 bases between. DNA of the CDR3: TGCAGCGTGGAACGAGGGGCTAGCTCTGGAAACACCATATATTTT. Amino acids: CSVERGASSGNTIYF.

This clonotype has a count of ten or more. CDR3 protein: CASSLAMRRNNSPLHF. The CDR3 nucleotides read TGTGCCAGCAGTTTAGCGATGCGACGGAATAATTCACCCCTCCACTTT. This sequence joins TRBV12-3 or TRBV12-4 and TRBJ1-6; D remains unclear. V was clipped by 0 bases and J by 5 bases, with 11 bases between them. This CDR3 spans 16 amino acids.

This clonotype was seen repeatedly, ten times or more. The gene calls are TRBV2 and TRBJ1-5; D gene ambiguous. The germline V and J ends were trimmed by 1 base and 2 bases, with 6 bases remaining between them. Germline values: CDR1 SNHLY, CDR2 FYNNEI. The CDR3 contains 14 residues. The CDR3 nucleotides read TGTGCCAGCAGTGAAGGGGTGGGCAATCAGCCCCAGCATTTT. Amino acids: CASSEGVGNQPQHF.

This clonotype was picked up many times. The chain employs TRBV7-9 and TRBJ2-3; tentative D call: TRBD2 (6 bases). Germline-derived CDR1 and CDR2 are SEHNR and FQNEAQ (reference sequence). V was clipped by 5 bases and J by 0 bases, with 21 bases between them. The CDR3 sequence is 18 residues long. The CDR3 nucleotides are TGTGCCAGCAGCCCAAGGTCGAAAGTGGGGACTAGCACAGATACGCAGTATTTT. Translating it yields CASSPRSKVGTSTDTQYF.

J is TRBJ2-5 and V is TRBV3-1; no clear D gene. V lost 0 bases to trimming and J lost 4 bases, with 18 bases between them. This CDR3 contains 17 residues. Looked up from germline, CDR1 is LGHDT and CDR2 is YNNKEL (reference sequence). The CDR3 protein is CASSQESVYFVGETQYF. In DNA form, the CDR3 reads TGTGCCAGCAGCCAAGAGTCGGTGTATTTTGTTGGAGAGACCCAGTACTTC.

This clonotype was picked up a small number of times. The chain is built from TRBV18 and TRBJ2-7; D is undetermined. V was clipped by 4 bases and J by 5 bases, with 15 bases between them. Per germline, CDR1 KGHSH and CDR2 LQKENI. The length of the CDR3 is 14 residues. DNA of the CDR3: TGTGCCAGCTCACTTAGGGCATCCCCCCACGAGCAGTACTTC. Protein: CASSLRASPHEQYF.

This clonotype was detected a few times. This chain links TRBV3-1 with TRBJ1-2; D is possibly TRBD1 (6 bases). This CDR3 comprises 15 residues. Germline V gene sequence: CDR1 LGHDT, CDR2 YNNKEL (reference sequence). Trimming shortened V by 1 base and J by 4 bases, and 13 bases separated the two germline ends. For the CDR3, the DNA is TGTGCCAGCAGCCAAGCGACAGGACTAGTCTATGGCTACACCTTC. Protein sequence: CASSQATGLVYGYTF.

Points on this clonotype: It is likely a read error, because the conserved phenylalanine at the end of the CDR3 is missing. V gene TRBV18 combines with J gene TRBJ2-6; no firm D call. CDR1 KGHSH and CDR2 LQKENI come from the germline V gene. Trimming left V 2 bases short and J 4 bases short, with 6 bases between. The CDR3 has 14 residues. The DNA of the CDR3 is TGTGCCAGCTCACCAGGGAACGGGGCCAACGTCCTGACTTCC. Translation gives CASSPGNGANVLTS.